This T cell receptor (beta chain) was identified during a study of human thymus T cells. Healthy Finnish infants undergoing corrective surgery for congenital heart defects were used as donors. During surgery, about 0.5-1 mL peripheral blood was drawn from four of eight donors. Germline-derived CDR1 and CDR2 are KGHSH and LQKENI. The CDR3 has 15 amino acids. The V gene end was trimmed by 3 bases and the J gene end by 4 bases; junction bases not matched to a gene: 8. TCRdb keeps only in-frame clones here, not all; method: immunoSEQ multiplex PCR. In the table there are about 50,000 clones, roughly 94% of which are singletons. Whole-study findings and limits: Thymic and blood repertoires seemed to show skewed V and J gene use.

As regards this clone: Its antigen is still unknown.

The sequencing sample was made of blood. This receptor was taken from a girl under three years old with a congenital heart defect but otherwise immunologically healthy. J is TRBJ1-2 and V is TRBV18; 7 bases line up with TRBD1. The CDR3 reads CASSPTGQGTYGYTF. CDR3 DNA sequence: TGTGCCAGCTCACCGACAGGGCAAGGAACCTATGGCTACACCTTC.